A single sample is the source of the 31 T cell receptor beta chains below, sequenced in a study of blood T cell repertoires in COVID-19. Assay: immunoSEQ multiplex PCR; the TCRdb copy retains only in-frame clones and omits some. The sample records hundreds of thousands of clones, 88% being singletons. Material for sequencing was peripheral blood. The receptor source for this set is a human donor in a cohort sampled during active COVID-19.

The sample holds one count of this clone. This chain joins TRBV11-2 and TRBJ2-1; D gene ambiguous. Trimming cost V 6 bases and J 0 bases, with 12 bases left between them. This CDR3 region has 15 residues. Germline CDR1 is SGHAT and CDR2 is FQNNGV. CDR3 nucleotide sequence: TGTGCCAGCAGTCATGAGGAGTTCTCCTACAATGAGCAGTTCTTC. Translating it yields CASSHEEFSYNEQFF.

A remark on this clone: This CDR3 is also generated by other DNA sequences in the sample. This rearrangement joins TRBV6-5 to TRBJ1-1; no firm D call. Trimming pared 7 bases from V and 5 bases from J, leaving 11 bases between. Germline loops: CDR1 MNHEY, CDR2 SVGAGI. There are 12 residues in the CDR3. The CDR3 DNA reads TGTGCCAGCAAGGGTGGAGGGACTGAAGCTTTCTTT. Translating gives CASKGGGTEAFF.

This chain connects TRBV9 to TRBJ1-3; 8 bases are a match to TRBD1. CDR3 size: 16 residues. Germline V CDR1 and CDR2: SGDLS, YYNGEE. V trimming: 2 bases; J trimming: 8 bases; junction bases outside the gene matches: 12. The CDR3 DNA reads as TGTGCCAGCAGCGTCGAGGACAGGGTGTTGACGGACACCATATATTTT. Its translation is CASSVEDRVLTDTIYF.

V usage is TRBV21-1 and J usage is TRBJ2-2; TRBD1 is the table's D call, not checked against the DNA. TRBV21-1 is a listed pseudogene. The CDR3 runs to 15 residues. The CDR3 nucleotides read TGTGCCAGCAGCGAGGACAGGGGGAAAACCGGGGAGCTGTTTTTT. Its translation: CASSEDRGKTGELFF.

The chain has TRBV27 and TRBJ1-2; TRBD1 might be the D (5 bases). CDR1 and CDR2 (germline): MNHEY, SMNVEV (reference sequence). This CDR3 has 13 amino acids. Trimming cost V 8 bases and J 5 bases, with 15 bases left between them. CDR3 protein: CASSRGEGYGYTF. The CDR3 bases are TGTGCCAGCTCTCGGGGGGAGGGTTATGGCTACACCTTC.

The V and J genes are TRBV25-1 and TRBJ2-1, with 7 nucleotides matching TRBD2. Trimming at V came to 2 bases and at J to 7 bases, leaving 11 bases not matched to a gene. CDR1 is MGHDK and CDR2 is SYGVNS in the germline V gene. This CDR3 has 16 residues. CDR3 coding DNA: TGTGCCAGCAGTGAAAATCCCGGGCGGGAGAGGAATGAGCAGTTCTTC. Translation: CASSENPGRERNEQFF.

This clone has just one count. The chain is built from TRBV30 and TRBJ2-5; 10 bases map to TRBD2. The CDR3 loop spans 13 amino acids. Germline CDR1 GTSNPN, CDR2 SVGIG (reference sequence). Germline trimming cut 8 bases from V and 5 bases from J; bases unmatched to any gene: 8. The CDR3 protein is CAGIAGGWETQYF. The CDR3 DNA reads as TGTGCCGGAATAGCGGGGGGTTGGGAGACCCAGTACTTC.

This clone was observed once. The rearrangement uses TRBV4-3 and TRBJ2-1, with 12 bases identical to TRBD2. This CDR3 is 16 amino acids long. Unmatched junction bases numbered 8, after V lost 3 bases and J lost 8 bases. Germline CDR1 and CDR2: LGHNA and YSLEER. CDR3 nucleotide sequence: TGCGCCAGCAGCCATGACCTAGCGGGAGGGAATCATGAGCAGTTCTTC. Translated: CASSHDLAGGNHEQFF.

V is TRBV5-1 and J is TRBJ1-5; 7 bases align to TRBD1. Germline-derived CDR1 and CDR2 are SGHRS and YFSETQ. V lost 1 base and J lost 0; bases outside the gene matches: 13. The CDR3 consists of 19 residues. CDR3 sequence reads: CASSLRSAGGLYSNQPQHF. CDR3 DNA: TGCGCCAGCAGCTTGAGGTCCGCAGGGGGACTTTATAGCAATCAGCCCCAGCATTTT.

The chain uses TRBV19 and TRBJ2-7; 7 positions agree with TRBD1. Germline lookup yields CDR1 LNHDA and CDR2 SQIVND (reference sequence). This CDR3 is built from 13 residues. Trimming removed 10 bases from V and 3 bases from J; junction bases left unmatched: 9. CDR3 protein: CAKAPGQFYEQYF. The CDR3 nucleotides are TGTGCCAAAGCACCGGGACAGTTCTACGAGCAGTACTTC.

This clone was counted once. The V and J genes are TRBV6-5 and TRBJ2-7, with a tentative D call TRBD1 (6 bases). The CDR3 is 14 amino acids. Trimming left V 3 bases short and J 2 bases short, with 11 bases between. Germline lookup yields CDR1 MNHEY and CDR2 SVGAGI. CDR3 loop: CASSYKAGAYEQYF. The CDR3 DNA is TGTGCCAGCAGTTATAAGGCAGGGGCCTACGAGCAGTACTTC.

The V gene is TRBV12-3 or TRBV12-4, the J gene TRBJ1-1; TRBD1 matches at 7 bases. The length of the CDR3 is 13 residues. Germline trimming cut 3 bases from V and 7 bases from J; bases unmatched to any gene: 5. The CDR3 DNA sequence: TGTGCCAGCAGTTTCAAGGGGGCGGATGAAGCTTTCTTT. This codes for CASSFKGADEAFF.

The V and J genes are TRBV7-8 and TRBJ2-7; 7 bases align to TRBD2. CDR1 and CDR2 (germline): SGHVS, FQNEAQ. The length of the CDR3 is 16 residues. V lost 1 base to trimming and J lost 0 bases; unmatched junction nucleotides: 6. The CDR3 loop reads CASSLVRREPSYEQYF. The DNA of the CDR3 is TGTGCCAGCAGCTTAGTCCGGCGGGAGCCCTCCTACGAGCAGTACTTC.

CDR3 region: CASSEGAKEGYTF. DNA of the CDR3: TGTGCCAGCAGCGAGGGGGCGAAGGAGGGCTACACCTTC. The chain links TRBV12-3 or TRBV12-4 to TRBJ1-2; 7 nucleotides line up with TRBD1. V shed 6 bases, J shed 8 bases, and the junction held 9 bases outside the gene matches. The CDR3 is 13 amino acids.

The rearrangement joins TRBV5-5 to TRBJ1-5, with a tentative D call TRBD1 (6 bases). The CDR3 consists of 17 residues. In germline, CDR1 is SGHKS, CDR2 YYEKEE (reference sequence). Trimming took off 2 bases at V and 2 bases at J, with 17 bases between the two ends. CDR3 sequence reads: CASSFSGQPEGNQPQHF. The CDR3, as DNA: TGTGCCAGCAGCTTCTCTGGACAGCCTGAGGGCAATCAGCCCCAGCATTTT.

This chain joins TRBV5-1 and TRBJ2-2, with D tentatively TRBD1 (6 bases). The germline CDR1 and CDR2 sequences are SGHRS and YFSETQ. The CDR3 runs to 15 residues. V lost 2 bases, J lost 6 bases, and 14 bases lay in between. The CDR3 spells CASSFEIQGAGELFF. The CDR3 nucleotides are TGCGCCAGCAGCTTCGAGATACAGGGCGCCGGGGAGCTGTTTTTT.

This clone has a single count. This chain connects TRBV11-2 to TRBJ2-5; tentative D call: TRBD2 (5 bases). Between the trimmed V and J ends, which lost 1 base and 5 bases, there was a span of 8 bases. CDR3 length: 13 residues. CDR1 and CDR2 from the germline V gene are SGHAT and FQNNGV. CDR3 sequence reads: CASSLASKETQYF. The DNA for the CDR3 is TGTGCCAGCAGCTTAGCTAGCAAGGAGACCCAGTACTTC.

The CDR3 coding sequence is TGTGCCAGCGGGGGGAGTAATAGCAATCAGCCCCAGCATTTT. It translates to CASGGSNSNQPQHF. The chain recombines TRBV9 with TRBJ1-5; a weak D match, TRBD1 (5 bases). Germline CDR1 reads SGDLS; CDR2 reads YYNGEE. The V end was cut by 7 bases, the J end by 0 bases, with 11 bases between. The CDR3 has 14 amino acids.

V gene TRBV5-1 combines with J gene TRBJ1-1; D gene ambiguous. CDR1 is SGHRS, CDR2 YFSETQ, per germline. V lost 3 bases, J lost 6 bases, and 24 bases lay in between. This CDR3 has 17 residues. CDR3 sequence reads: CASSSRPIRSAIPEAFF. CDR3 nucleotides: TGCGCCAGCAGCTCCAGACCGATTAGGAGCGCGATCCCTGAAGCTTTCTTT. Variable domain in full (rest from reference TRBV5-1 and TRBJ1-1): KAGVTQTPRYLIKTRGQQVTLSCSPISGHRSVSWYQQTPGQGLQFLFEYFSETQRNKGNFPGRFSGRQFSNSRSEMNVSTLELGDSALYLCASSSRPIRSAIPEAFFGQGTRLTVV.

The J gene is TRBJ1-2, the V gene TRBV28; tentatively, D is TRBD1 (5 bases). The V end lost 4 bases, the J end lost 4 bases, and 10 bases lay between the germline ends. The CDR3 is 13 amino acids. Per the germline V gene, CDR1 is MDHEN and CDR2 is SYDVKM. The CDR3 is CASSSQGLYGYTF. The CDR3 DNA sequence: TGTGCCAGCAGTTCGCAGGGTCTCTATGGCTACACCTTC.

The rearrangement uses TRBV4-3 and TRBJ1-1, with 7 positions matching TRBD1. Trimming cost V 4 bases and J 0 bases; bases outside gene matches: 5. The CDR3 covers 15 residues. The germline V gene has CDR1 LGHNA and CDR2 YSLEER. The CDR3 bases are TGCGCCAGCAGCCCAATGGGACAGCTGAACACTGAAGCTTTCTTT. Its protein product is CASSPMGQLNTEAFF.

The rearrangement uses TRBV19 and TRBJ2-3, with D maybe TRBD2 (6 bases). The CDR3 is made up of 14 amino acids. Germline V gene data show CDR1 as LNHDA and CDR2 as SQIVND (reference sequence). V was pared by 5 bases and J by 2 bases, with 11 bases between. Here the CDR3 reads CASSPTSTTDTQYF. Here the CDR3 DNA reads TGTGCCAGTAGTCCAACTAGCACCACAGATACGCAGTATTTT.

J is TRBJ1-1 and V is TRBV13; 7 bases are a match to TRBD1. The CDR3 runs 15 residues. In germline, CDR1 is PRHDT, CDR2 FYEKMQ (reference sequence). The J segment lost 4 bases and the V segment lost 4 bases, leaving 9 bases of the junction unmatched. The CDR3 reads CASSYSTGLSTEAFF. CDR3 nucleotide sequence: TGTGCCAGCAGCTACTCGACAGGGCTGTCCACTGAAGCTTTCTTT.

This clone appeared a single time. The CDR3 DNA reads as TGTGCCAGCAGTTACTCGATCGGGGGTTCGGGCAATCAGCCCCAGCATTTT. As protein: CASSYSIGGSGNQPQHF. The chain links TRBV6-2 or TRBV6-3 to TRBJ1-5, with D possibly being TRBD1 (5 bases). Trimming pared 0 bases from V and 2 bases from J, leaving 14 bases between. This CDR3 spans 17 amino acids. CDR1 MNHEY and CDR2 SVGEGT come from the germline V gene.

The V call is TRBV1, the J call TRBJ2-3; the table names TRBD2, a call not compared with the DNA. TRBV1 is flagged as a pseudogene. This CDR3 has 22 residues. The CDR3 DNA is TGCACCAGCAGCCAAGGGGCGTCCGGGACTAGCGCCCCTCTGGACCATGCGGATACGCAGTATTTT. It codes for CTSSQGASGTSAPLDHADTQYF.

V gene TRBV4-3 combines with J gene TRBJ1-5, with no clear D. This CDR3 region has 15 residues. V dropped 0 bases and J dropped 3 bases, with 9 bases sitting between them. Germline V gene sequence: CDR1 LGHNA, CDR2 YSLEER. CDR3 protein: CASSQDGTVNQPQHF. The DNA of the CDR3 is TGCGCCAGCAGCCAAGATGGCACAGTCAATCAGCCCCAGCATTTT.

The chain links TRBV4-3 to TRBJ2-2, with a tentative D call TRBD1 (6 bases). V lost 4 bases and J 3 bases, leaving 15 bases between the germline ends. There are 16 residues in the CDR3. Germline CDR1 and CDR2: LGHNA and YSLEER. Here the CDR3 reads CASSPTANRDTGELFF. As DNA, the CDR3 is TGCGCCAGCAGCCCAACGGCGAACAGGGACACCGGGGAGCTGTTTTTT.

The chain links TRBV28 to TRBJ2-5, with 11 bases identical to TRBD2. CDR3 length: 15 amino acids. Germline values: CDR1 MDHEN, CDR2 SYDVKM. After removal of 5 bases from V and 2 bases from J, the junction contained 4 bases not matched to a gene. This CDR3 is CASSDGTSGQETQYF. DNA of the CDR3: TGTGCCAGCAGTGACGGGACTAGCGGACAAGAGACCCAGTACTTC.

The chain has TRBV29-1 and TRBJ1-1; 9 bases are shared with TRBD1. The CDR3 runs to 11 residues. Germline CDR1 reads SQVTM; CDR2 reads ANQGSEA. For the CDR3, the DNA is TGCAGGGTAGACAGGGGGGCTGAAGCTTTCTTT. Encoded protein: CRVDRGAEAFF.

The J gene is TRBJ2-7, the V gene TRBV6-2 or TRBV6-3; 9 bases fit TRBD1. This CDR3 contains 14 residues. Trimming at V came to 3 bases and at J to 7 bases, leaving 7 bases not matched to a gene. CDR1 is MNHEY, CDR2 SVGEGT, per germline. The DNA of the CDR3 is TGTGCCAGCAGTTATGGACAGGGGAAAAATGAGCAGTACTTC. Amino acids: CASSYGQGKNEQYF.

The count of this clone is one. The chain is built from TRBV19 and TRBJ2-7; D might be TRBD2 (6 bases). The CDR3 totals 13 residues. Trimming took off 2 bases at V and 7 bases at J, with 12 bases between the two ends. Germline V CDR1 and CDR2: LNHDA, SQIVND (reference sequence). The CDR3 sequence: CASSIRDRGEQYF. The CDR3 DNA is TGTGCCAGTAGTATACGGGACCGGGGGGAGCAGTACTTC.